The 24 T cell receptor beta chains below all came from one sample that was sequenced in a study of blood T cell repertoires in COVID-19. Using immunoSEQ multiplex PCR, the repertoire was profiled, and TCRdb retains in-frame clones only, with some absent. Of around 67,000 clones in the sample, about 90% were seen once. Material for sequencing was peripheral blood. The receptors here all came from a man aged 45-65 years with active COVID-19.

The chain uses TRBV5-8 and TRBJ2-5, with 16 bases fitting TRBD2. V trimming: 4 bases; J trimming: 5 bases; junction bases outside the gene matches: 8. CDR3 length: 17 amino acids. Germline assignment: CDR1 SGHTS and CDR2 YDEGEE. CDR3 DNA: TGTGCCAGCAGCCGGGGACTAGCGGGAGGGTTTCGGGAGACCCAGTACTTC. It encodes CASSRGLAGGFRETQYF.

This chain links TRBV5-8 with TRBJ2-1, with D maybe TRBD1 (5 bases). Per the germline V gene, CDR1 is SGHTS and CDR2 is YDEGEE. V lost 1 base and J lost 9, with 14 bases in between. The CDR3 contains 14 residues. CDR3 in DNA: TGTGCCAGCAGCTTGTCTGGGGCTAGGGGTGAGCAGTTCTTC. It encodes CASSLSGARGEQFF.

This clone came up a few times. The rearrangement uses TRBV6-2 or TRBV6-3 and TRBJ2-5; 7 bases align to TRBD2. Germline trimming cut 2 bases from V and 1 base from J; bases unmatched to any gene: 10. Per germline, CDR1 MNHEY and CDR2 SVGEGT. This CDR3 is built from 17 residues. The CDR3 DNA reads TGTGCCAGCAGTTACCCCACAGGTGCTAGCGGCCAAGAGACCCAGTACTTC. Translating it yields CASSYPTGASGQETQYF.

The V gene is TRBV5-1, the J gene TRBJ2-7; 12 positions match TRBD1. The junction had 7 bases not matched to a gene; V was cut back by 0 bases and J by 3 bases. From germline, CDR1 is SGHRS and CDR2 YFSETQ. The CDR3 is made up of 17 amino acids. Written as DNA, the CDR3 is TGCGCCAGCAGCTTGGCCGGCGGGACAGGGGGCCTCTACGAGCAGTACTTC. This sequence encodes CASSLAGGTGGLYEQYF. The full variable domain, its missing parts supplied by reference TRBV5-1 and TRBJ2-7, is KAGVTQTPRYLIKTRGQQVTLSCSPISGHRSVSWYQQTPGQGLQFLFEYFSETQRNKGNFPGRFSGRQFSNSRSEMNVSTLELGDSALYLCASSLAGGTGGLYEQYFGPGTRLTVT.

The V and J genes are TRBV28 and TRBJ2-7; TRBD1 matches 7 bases. Trimming took 6 bases from V and 6 from J; bases not matched to a gene: 11. The CDR3 runs to 14 residues. CDR1 MDHEN and CDR2 SYDVKM come from the germline V gene. In nucleotides, the CDR3 is TGTGCCAGCAGCCGATCACCGGGACAGCGCGAGCAGTACTTC. Its translation is CASSRSPGQREQYF.

The chain couples TRBV5-1 to TRBJ2-1; D possibly corresponds to TRBD2 (6 bases). Germline V CDR1 and CDR2: SGHRS, YFSETQ. The CDR3 covers 14 residues. V gave up 4 bases and J gave up 6 bases, with 14 bases separating them. The DNA of the CDR3 is TGCGCCAGCAGCCTCGGGACTCAGCTCAATGAGCAGTTCTTC. Translated, it gives CASSLGTQLNEQFF. The whole variable domain, remainder taken from reference TRBV5-1 and TRBJ2-1, is KAGVTQTPRYLIKTRGQQVTLSCSPISGHRSVSWYQQTPGQGLQFLFEYFSETQRNKGNFPGRFSGRQFSNSRSEMNVSTLELGDSALYLCASSLGTQLNEQFFGPGTRLTVL.

The chain joins TRBV11-3 to TRBJ2-7; a possible D gene is TRBD1 (7 bases). CDR3 length: 15 residues. V lost 1 base and J 0 bases, leaving 10 bases between the germline ends. Germline V gene lookup returns CDR1 SGHNT and CDR2 YENEEA. The CDR3 loop is CASSLGGDSSYEQYF. The CDR3 DNA reads as TGTGCCAGCAGCTTAGGCGGGGACAGCTCCTACGAGCAGTACTTC.

The CDR3: CASSALLHGGGYTF. In DNA form, the CDR3 reads TGTGCCAGCAGCGCCCTATTGCACGGGGGTGGCTACACCTTC. The rearrangement joins TRBV9 to TRBJ1-2, with D possibly TRBD1 on 5 matching bases. The length of the CDR3 is 14 residues. Trimming stripped 3 bases from V and 7 bases from J, with 16 bases between. CDR1 is SGDLS and CDR2 is YYNGEE in the germline V gene.

The chain links TRBV5-1 to TRBJ2-7; D is perhaps TRBD1 (6 bases). This CDR3 contains 15 residues. From germline, CDR1 is SGHRS and CDR2 YFSETQ. The V end was cut by 0 bases, the J end by 2 bases, with 12 bases between. The CDR3 loop reads CASSLAQGTAYEQYF. The CDR3 nucleotides read TGCGCCAGCAGCTTGGCCCAGGGGACGGCCTACGAGCAGTACTTC.

The chain uses TRBV2 and TRBJ1-2; 7 nucleotides align to TRBD1. Germline CDR1 is SNHLY and CDR2 is FYNNEI. This CDR3 has 13 residues. V shed 7 bases and J 8 bases; nucleotides not matched to a gene: 10. The chain's CDR3 is CASNAPRTGGYTF. The CDR3 bases are TGTGCCAGCAATGCTCCGAGGACAGGCGGCTACACCTTC.

This clone was found once. This chain connects TRBV19 to TRBJ1-5, with a weak D call TRBD1 (6 bases). CDR1 and CDR2 (germline): LNHDA, SQIVND (reference sequence). Trimming removed 5 bases from V and 0 bases from J, with 14 bases in between. CDR3 length: 16 amino acids. The CDR3 here is CASSPSGTRSNQPQHF. In nucleotides, the CDR3 is TGTGCCAGTAGTCCCTCCGGGACACGTAGCAATCAGCCCCAGCATTTT.

The chain combines TRBV30 with TRBJ2-1; the match to TRBD2 covers 9 bases. The ends lost 1 base at V and 7 bases at J; junction bases unmatched: 11. The CDR3 is 16 residues long. The germline V gene has CDR1 GTSNPN and CDR2 SVGIG (reference sequence). The CDR3: CAWSGSAGGQKNEQFF. The CDR3 DNA is TGTGCCTGGAGTGGTTCCGCGGGGGGGCAAAAGAATGAGCAGTTCTTC.

The chain carries TRBV28 and TRBJ2-7; TRBD2 matches at 8 bases. This CDR3 spans 14 amino acids. Germline V gene sequence: CDR1 MDHEN, CDR2 SYDVKM. The V segment lost 6 bases and the J segment 6 bases; nucleotides outside the gene matches: 10. The CDR3 DNA is TGTGCCAGCAGCCTACCGGGGGGGGGCCTCGAGCAGTACTTC. Protein product: CASSLPGGGLEQYF.

This chain joins TRBV7-2 and TRBJ1-6; TRBD1 might be the D (6 bases). The CDR3 covers 15 residues. Germline values: CDR1 SGHTA, CDR2 FQGNSA. Trimming pared 4 bases from V and 5 bases from J, leaving 12 bases between. CDR3 sequence (DNA): TGTGCCAGCAGCTCAGACAGGTCGAATAATTCACCCCTCCACTTT. Translation: CASSSDRSNNSPLHF.

The rearrangement joins TRBV28 to TRBJ2-2; TRBD1 matches at 8 bases. Germline V CDR1 and CDR2: MDHEN, SYDVKM. There are 13 residues in the CDR3. The V gene end was trimmed by 8 bases and the J gene end by 3 bases; junction bases not matched to a gene: 2. CDR3: CASLDRDTGELFF. CDR3 nucleotide sequence: TGTGCCAGCTTGGACAGGGACACCGGGGAGCTGTTTTTT.

V is TRBV6-5 and J is TRBJ1-1, with TRBD1 matching 12 bases. V shed 8 bases, J shed 4 bases, and the junction held 8 bases outside the gene matches. This CDR3 has 15 residues. Germline V gives CDR1 MNHEY, CDR2 SVGAGI. The CDR3 spells CASAGTGGVSTEAFF. As DNA, the CDR3 is TGTGCCAGCGCGGGGACAGGGGGCGTGAGCACTGAAGCTTTCTTT.

The V call is TRBV11-3, the J call TRBJ2-3; the D is unclear. CDR3 size: 13 residues. Germline-derived CDR1 and CDR2 are SGHNT and YENEEA. The V end lost 5 bases, the J end lost 4 bases, and 10 bases lay between the germline ends. The chain's CDR3 is CASSQKYPDTQYF. Written as DNA, the CDR3 is TGTGCCAGCAGCCAGAAATACCCAGATACGCAGTATTTT.

The V and J genes are TRBV27 and TRBJ2-1, with D perhaps TRBD1 (6 bases). The CDR3 runs 14 residues. Germline V CDR1 and CDR2: MNHEY, SMNVEV (reference sequence). Trimming removed 2 bases from V and 6 bases from J, with 11 bases in between. CDR3 nucleotide sequence: TGTGCCAGCAGTTTAGCAGGGGTCCCCAATGAGCAGTTCTTC. Its protein is CASSLAGVPNEQFF.

This rearrangement joins TRBV4-2 to TRBJ2-2; 10 nucleotides align to TRBD2. Germline V CDR1 and CDR2: LGHNA, YNFKEQ. This CDR3 contains 16 residues. V dropped 3 bases and J dropped 4; count of bases not matched to a gene: 5. CDR3 sequence reads: CASSQFSGGATGELFF. CDR3 bases: TGTGCCAGCAGCCAGTTCAGCGGGGGGGCCACCGGGGAGCTGTTTTTT.

V usage is TRBV19 and J usage is TRBJ1-2, with 7 bases aligning to TRBD1. There are 13 residues in the CDR3. The germline gives CDR1 LNHDA, CDR2 SQIVND (reference sequence). Trimming took 10 bases from V and 0 from J; bases not matched to a gene: 5. The CDR3 coding sequence is TGTGCCACCCGACAGGGAGCTAACTATGGCTACACCTTC. This sequence encodes CATRQGANYGYTF.

The rearrangement joins TRBV19 to TRBJ2-3; 13 bases are a match to TRBD2. This CDR3 has 16 residues. Trimming cost V 3 bases and J 3 bases; bases outside gene matches: 3. CDR1 LNHDA and CDR2 SQIVND come from the germline V gene (reference sequence). The CDR3 here is CASSIGLAGATDTQYF. The CDR3 DNA sequence: TGTGCCAGTAGTATTGGACTAGCGGGGGCTACAGATACGCAGTATTTT. The variable domain in full, with the rest retrieved from reference TRBV19 and TRBJ2-3, is DGGITQSPKYLFRKEGQNVTLSCEQNLNHDAMYWYRQDPGQGLRLIYYSQIVNDFQKGDIAEGYSVSREKKESFPLTVTSAQKNPTAFYLCASSIGLAGATDTQYFGPGTRLTVL.

V gene TRBV6-5 combines with J gene TRBJ2-5; D is undetermined. The CDR3 covers 11 residues. Germline lookup yields CDR1 MNHEY and CDR2 SVGAGI. V was pared by 8 bases and J by 4 bases, with 8 bases between. CDR3 coding DNA: TGTGCCAGCGGTCGGGTAGAGACCCAGTACTTC. This codes for CASGRVETQYF.

The chain has TRBV7-2 and TRBJ2-7, with 7 bases that match TRBD1. The CDR3 contains 15 residues. Germline V gene data show CDR1 as SGHTA and CDR2 as FQGNSA. The ends lost 5 bases at V and 6 bases at J; junction bases unmatched: 13. CDR3 loop: CASSVRDSSQGEQYF. The CDR3 DNA sequence: TGTGCCAGCAGCGTCCGGGACAGCTCTCAGGGCGAGCAGTACTTC.

V is TRBV5-1 and J is TRBJ2-7; D remains unclear. V shed 3 bases and J shed 0 bases, with 19 bases lying between them. The CDR3 contains 17 residues. From germline, CDR1 is SGHRS and CDR2 YFSETQ. The CDR3 DNA is TGCGCCAGCAGCTCAAGCCCTTATCCTGAAAGCTCCTACGAGCAGTACTTC. Residues: CASSSSPYPESSYEQYF.